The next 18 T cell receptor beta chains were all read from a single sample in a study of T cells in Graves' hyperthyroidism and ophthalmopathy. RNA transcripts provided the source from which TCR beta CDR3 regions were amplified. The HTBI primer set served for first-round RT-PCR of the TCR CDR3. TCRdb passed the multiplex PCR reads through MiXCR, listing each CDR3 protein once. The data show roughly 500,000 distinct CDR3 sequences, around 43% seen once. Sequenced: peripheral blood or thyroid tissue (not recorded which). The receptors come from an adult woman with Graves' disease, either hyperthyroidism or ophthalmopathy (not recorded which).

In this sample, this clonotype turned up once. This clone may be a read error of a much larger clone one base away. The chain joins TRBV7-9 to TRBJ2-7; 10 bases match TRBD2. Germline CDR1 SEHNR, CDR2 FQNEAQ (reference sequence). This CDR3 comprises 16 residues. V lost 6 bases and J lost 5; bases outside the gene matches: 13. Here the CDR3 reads CASSRGGASGSDEQYF. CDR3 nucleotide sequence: TGTGCCAGCAGTCGGGGGGGGGCTAGCGGGAGTGACGAGCAGTACTTC. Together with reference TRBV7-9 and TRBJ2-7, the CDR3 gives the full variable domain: DTGVSQNPRHKITKRGQNVTFRCDPISEHNRLYWYRQTLGQGPEFLTYFQNEAQLEKSRLLSDRFSAERPKGSFSTLEIQRTEQGDSAMYLCASSRGGASGSDEQYFGPGTRLTVT.

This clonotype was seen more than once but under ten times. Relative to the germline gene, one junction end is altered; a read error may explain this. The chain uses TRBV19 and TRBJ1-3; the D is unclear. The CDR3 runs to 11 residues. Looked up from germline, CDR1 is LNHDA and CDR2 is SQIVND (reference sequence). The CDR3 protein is CASSSDSWRDF. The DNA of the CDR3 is TGTGCCAGTAGTTCGGACTCCTGGAGGGATTTT.

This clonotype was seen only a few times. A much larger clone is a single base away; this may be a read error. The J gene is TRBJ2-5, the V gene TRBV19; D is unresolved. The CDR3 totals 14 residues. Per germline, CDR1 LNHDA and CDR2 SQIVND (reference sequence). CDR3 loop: CASRIRADQETQHF. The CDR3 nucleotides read TGTGCCAGTCGTATAAGGGCGGACCAAGAGACCCAGCACTTC. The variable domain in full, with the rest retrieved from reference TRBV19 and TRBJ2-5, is DGGITQSPKYLFRKEGQNVTLSCEQNLNHDAMYWYRQDPGQGLRLIYYSQIVNDFQKGDIAEGYSVSREKKESFPLTVTSAQKNPTAFYLCASRIRADQETQHFGPGTRLLVL.

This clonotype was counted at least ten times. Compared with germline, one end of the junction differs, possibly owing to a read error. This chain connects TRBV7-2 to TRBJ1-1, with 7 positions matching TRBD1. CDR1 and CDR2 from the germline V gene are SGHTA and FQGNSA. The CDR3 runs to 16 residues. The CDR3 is CASSLAQGLKNAEAFF. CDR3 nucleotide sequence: TGTGCCAGCAGCTTAGCACAGGGGTTGAAGAACGCTGAAGCTTTCTTT.

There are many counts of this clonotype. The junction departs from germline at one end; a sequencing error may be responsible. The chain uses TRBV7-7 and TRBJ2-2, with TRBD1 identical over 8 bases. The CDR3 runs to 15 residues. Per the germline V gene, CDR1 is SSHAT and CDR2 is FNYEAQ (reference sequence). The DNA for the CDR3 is TGTGCTAGCAGCTTGGGGACAGGGAACACCGGGGAGCTGTTTTTT. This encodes CASSLGTGNTGELFF.

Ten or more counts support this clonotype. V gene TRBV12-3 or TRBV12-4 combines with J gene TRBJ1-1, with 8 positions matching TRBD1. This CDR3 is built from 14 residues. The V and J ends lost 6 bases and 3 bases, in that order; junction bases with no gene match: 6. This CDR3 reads CASSITGGYTEAFF. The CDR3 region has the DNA TGTGCCAGCAGCATTACAGGGGGGTACACTGAAGCTTTCTTT.

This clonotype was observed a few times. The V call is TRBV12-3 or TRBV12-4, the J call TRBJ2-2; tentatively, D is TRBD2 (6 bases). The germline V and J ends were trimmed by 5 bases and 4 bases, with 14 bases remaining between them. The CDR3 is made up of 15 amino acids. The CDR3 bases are TGTGCCAGCAGTACGGGGGTGCGGAGCACCGGGGAGCTGTTTTTT. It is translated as CASSTGVRSTGELFF.

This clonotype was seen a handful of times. The CDR3 DNA reads TGTGCCAGCAGCTTAGACCGGTCTGTCGATTCACCCCTCCACTTT. Protein sequence: CASSLDRSVDSPLHF. The chain links TRBV5-4 to TRBJ1-6; no clear D. Germline CDR1 SGHNT, CDR2 YYREEE (reference sequence). The V end was cut by 2 bases, the J end by 8 bases, with 14 bases between. CDR3 length: 15 amino acids.

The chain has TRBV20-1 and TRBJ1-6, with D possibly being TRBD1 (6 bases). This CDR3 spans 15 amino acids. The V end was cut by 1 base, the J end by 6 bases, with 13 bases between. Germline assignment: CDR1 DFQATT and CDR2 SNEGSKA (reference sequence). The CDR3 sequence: CSARAPGHTNSPLHF. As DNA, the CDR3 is TGCAGTGCTAGAGCCCCGGGACACACTAATTCACCCCTCCACTTT.

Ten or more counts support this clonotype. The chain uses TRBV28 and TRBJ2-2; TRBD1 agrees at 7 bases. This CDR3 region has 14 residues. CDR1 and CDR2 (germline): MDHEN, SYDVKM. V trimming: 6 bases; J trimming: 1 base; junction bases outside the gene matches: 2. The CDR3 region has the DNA TGTGCCAGCAGATGGACAGGGAACACCGGGGAGCTGTTTTTT. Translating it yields CASRWTGNTGELFF.

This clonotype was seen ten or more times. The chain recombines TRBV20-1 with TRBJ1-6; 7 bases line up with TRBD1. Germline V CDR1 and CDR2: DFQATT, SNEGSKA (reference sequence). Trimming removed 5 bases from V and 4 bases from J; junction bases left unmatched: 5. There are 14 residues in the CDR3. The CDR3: CSARRGQYNSPLHF. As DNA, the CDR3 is TGCAGTGCTCGACGGGGACAGTATAATTCACCCCTCCACTTT.

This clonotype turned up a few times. CDR3 in DNA: TGCAGTGCTATCGGGGGGGGCGGGCAGCCCCAGCATTTT. It specifies CSAIGGGGQPQHF. The rearrangement joins TRBV20-1 to TRBJ1-5; weak D call: TRBD1 (6 bases). Germline assignment: CDR1 DFQATT and CDR2 SNEGSKA (reference sequence). The CDR3 spans 13 residues. V was clipped by 4 bases and J by 7 bases, with 14 bases between them.

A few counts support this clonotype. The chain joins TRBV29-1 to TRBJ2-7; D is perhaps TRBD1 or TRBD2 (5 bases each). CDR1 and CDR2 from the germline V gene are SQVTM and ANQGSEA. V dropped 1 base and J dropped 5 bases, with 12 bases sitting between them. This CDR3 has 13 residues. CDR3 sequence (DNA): TGCAGCGTTGAAGGGGGACCGGGGAACGAGCAGTACTTC. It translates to CSVEGGPGNEQYF.

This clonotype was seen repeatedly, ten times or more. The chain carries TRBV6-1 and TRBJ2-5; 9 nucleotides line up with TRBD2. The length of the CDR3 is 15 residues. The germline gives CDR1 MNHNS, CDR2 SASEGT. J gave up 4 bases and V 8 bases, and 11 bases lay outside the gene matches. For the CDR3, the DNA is TGTGCCAGCGGTTTCGGCGGGAGGGCCGGAGAGACCCAGTACTTC. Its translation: CASGFGGRAGETQYF.

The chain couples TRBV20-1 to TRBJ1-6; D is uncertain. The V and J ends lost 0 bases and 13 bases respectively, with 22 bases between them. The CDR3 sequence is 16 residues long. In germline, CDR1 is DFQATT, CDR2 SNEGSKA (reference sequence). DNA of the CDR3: TGCAGTGCTAGAGACGACTCTGGTAGAGGTGGTCAGCCCCTCCACTTT. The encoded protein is CSARDDSGRGGQPLHF.

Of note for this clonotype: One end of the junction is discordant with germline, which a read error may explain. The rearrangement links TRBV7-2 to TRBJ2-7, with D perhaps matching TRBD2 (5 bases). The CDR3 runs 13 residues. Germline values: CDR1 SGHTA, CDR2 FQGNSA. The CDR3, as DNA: TGTGCCAGCAGCTTAGGGTTCCCCGGGGAGCTGTACTTC. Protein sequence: CASSLGFPGELYF.

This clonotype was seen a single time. CDR3 DNA: TGTGCCACCCAACTGATCTCTGGAAACACCATATATTTT. Translating it yields CATQLISGNTIYF. This chain uses TRBV10-3 with TRBJ1-3, with D hard to call. The germline CDR1 and CDR2 sequences are ENHRY and SYGVKD. Trimming stripped 10 bases from V and 0 bases from J, with 10 bases between. This CDR3 has 13 residues.

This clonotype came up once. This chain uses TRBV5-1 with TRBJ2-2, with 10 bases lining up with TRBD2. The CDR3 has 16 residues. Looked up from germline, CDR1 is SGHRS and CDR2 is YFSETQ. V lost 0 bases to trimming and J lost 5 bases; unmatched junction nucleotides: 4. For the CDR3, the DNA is TGCGCCAGCAGCTTGGAGGGACTAGCGCTAACCGGGGAGCTGTTTTTT. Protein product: CASSLEGLALTGELFF.